The text below deals with one TCR beta chain. The data were taken from a study of blood T cell repertoires in COVID-19. The wider study: Material from acute and convalescent COVID-19 was sourced from the United States, Italy and Spain. PBMCs, B-cell-depleted T cells, or T cells were the source of the cDNA or gDNA that made up the material.

The authors' processing: It was from reference gene primer amplification that nucleated cell counts were estimated. Method: immunoSEQ multiplex PCR; TCRdb's copy keeps in-frame clones and lacks some. The V and J calls and the clone size are those of that table, but D and trimming were determined from the DNA. This sample has approximately 170,000 clones, with around 84% found just once. Trimming removed 5 bases at V and 4 bases at J, with 11 bases between. The CDR3 consists of 13 residues. Germline CDR1 is LNHDA and CDR2 is SQIVND (reference sequence). The sample taken for sequencing was peripheral blood. This rearrangement joins TRBV19 to TRBJ1-2, with D tentatively TRBD1 (5 bases). The sequence was collected from a woman of 80 years or more with acute or convalescent COVID-19. The CDR3, as DNA: TGTGCCAGTAGTCCGCATCAGGGCTATGGCTACACCTTC. Translation gives CASSPHQGYGYTF.